A selection of T cell receptor beta chains follows, all from one sample in a study of T cells in Graves' hyperthyroidism and ophthalmopathy. TCRdb reanalysed the multiplex PCR reads using MiXCR and keeps one entry per CDR3 protein. This table has 650,000 to 700,000 distinct CDR3 sequences, 17% appearing once. The sequenced material came from blood. All receptors derive from a middle-aged man with Graves' hyperthyroidism. Each CDR3 is given with its conserved first and last residue. The D gene is left open where the match is weak. Expanded clones get a size class; other rows say once, few or many, or leave the size out.

CDR3 DNA: TGTGCCAGCGAATCCGGGACAGGGGTTCGAATAGAGACCCAGTACTTC
CDR3 protein: CASESGTGVRIETQYF
V gene: TRBV28
clone size: few
D gene: TRBD1
J gene: TRBJ2-5

CDR3 DNA: TGTGCCAGCAGTTACTTTGCGTCTTCATTTTACAATGAGCAGTTCTTC
CDR3 protein: CASSYFASSFYNEQFF
V gene: TRBV6-5
clone size: few
D gene: -
J gene: TRBJ2-1

CDR3 DNA: TGTGCCAGCACCGGGGGACTAGATGTATTCTGGGGCTCCTACGAGCAGTACTTC
CDR3 protein: CASTGGLDVFWGSYEQYF
V gene: TRBV6-1
clone size: many
D gene: TRBD2
J gene: TRBJ2-7

CDR3 DNA: TGTGCCAGCAGCTCCCGGAGCTCTGGGGCCAACGTCCTGACTTTC
CDR3 protein: CASSSRSSGANVLTF
V gene: TRBV7-2
clone size: many
D gene: -
J gene: TRBJ2-6

CDR3 DNA: TGTGCCACCAGTGATTCGACAGGGGGAAGGAATGAGCAGTTCTTC
CDR3 protein: CATSDSTGGRNEQFF
V gene: TRBV24-1
clone size: -
D gene: TRBD1
J gene: TRBJ2-1

CDR3 DNA: TGTGCCACCTGGAGGACAGGGATCGCTAACTATGGCTACACCTTC
CDR3 protein: CATWRTGIANYGYTF
V gene: TRBV6-1
clone size: many
D gene: TRBD1
J gene: TRBJ1-2

CDR3 DNA: TGTGCCATCCGGGACTCCTCGGGGACTGAAGCTTTCTTT
CDR3 protein: CAIRDSSGTEAFF
V gene: TRBV2
clone size: many
D gene: -
J gene: TRBJ1-1

CDR3 DNA: TGTGCCAGCAGTTTGGCGCCGGGAGGGAACACTGAAGCTTTCTTT
CDR3 protein: CASSLAPGGNTEAFF
V gene: TRBV28
clone size: many
D gene: -
J gene: TRBJ1-1

CDR3 DNA: TGTGCCAGCAGTTTATCGGGACAGGGGAAAAACATTCAGTACTTC
CDR3 protein: CASSLSGQGKNIQYF
V gene: TRBV27
clone size: few
D gene: TRBD1
J gene: TRBJ2-4

CDR3 DNA: TGTGCCAGCAGCTTTGACCTACGGGTAGACAATGAGCAGTTCTTC
CDR3 protein: CASSFDLRVDNEQFF
V gene: TRBV7-3
clone size: many
D gene: -
J gene: TRBJ2-1

CDR3 DNA: TGTGCCAGCAGAAAGACAGGGAGCTCTGGGGCCAACGTCCTGACTTTC
CDR3 protein: CASRKTGSSGANVLTF
V gene: TRBV28
clone size: many
D gene: TRBD1
J gene: TRBJ2-6

CDR3 DNA: TGCGCCAGCTGTCCAGGACAGGGGTGGCCCTACGAGCAGTACTTC
CDR3 protein: CASCPGQGWPYEQYF
V gene: TRBV10-2
clone size: many
D gene: TRBD1
J gene: TRBJ2-7

CDR3 DNA: TGTGCCAGCTCGGGGTCCGGCTATGGCTACACCTTC
CDR3 protein: CASSGSGYGYTF
V gene: TRBV12-3/TRBV12-4
clone size: many
D gene: -
J gene: TRBJ1-2

CDR3 DNA: TGTGCCAGCAGTTTAGTTATCAGGACATCCTATGGCTACACCTTC
CDR3 protein: CASSLVIRTSYGYTF
V gene: TRBV28
clone size: many
D gene: -
J gene: TRBJ1-2

CDR3 DNA: TGTGCCAGCAGTTGGGGACAGGGCCTGGCCTACGAGCAGTACTTC
CDR3 protein: CASSWGQGLAYEQYF
V gene: TRBV6-2/TRBV6-3
clone size: -
D gene: TRBD1
J gene: TRBJ2-7

CDR3 DNA: TGTGCCAGCAGTTTAGTCCAGGGGGCCTCCTACGAGCAGTACTTC
CDR3 protein: CASSLVQGASYEQYF
V gene: TRBV28
clone size: many
D gene: TRBD1
J gene: TRBJ2-7

CDR3 DNA: TGTGCCAGCAGCGGGGACTTAAACATTCAGTACTTC
CDR3 protein: CASSGDLNIQYF
V gene: TRBV7-9
clone size: -
D gene: -
J gene: TRBJ2-4

CDR3 DNA: TGCAGTGCTGCAAACAATGAGCAGTTCTTC
CDR3 protein: CSAANNEQFF
V gene: TRBV20-1
clone size: few
D gene: -
J gene: TRBJ2-1

CDR3 DNA: TGTGCCAGCAGTGAAGCGCTTCGGGGGGACACTGAAGCTTTCTTT
CDR3 protein: CASSEALRGDTEAFF
V gene: TRBV2
clone size: many
D gene: -
J gene: TRBJ1-1